These 27 T cell receptor beta chains were sequenced from one sample in a study of T cell responses to AZD1222 COVID-19 vaccine. Sequencing was performed with immunoSEQ multiplex PCR; in TCRdb, only in-frame clones are kept and a portion is missing. The sample includes 90,000 to 150,000 clones, under 90% of them seen just once. This specimen was peripheral blood, taken on day 0 of AZD1222 vaccination. These receptors all come from an adult in good health.

The chain recombines TRBV7-6 with TRBJ2-7; TRBD1 is a possible D gene (6 bases). The CDR3 has 13 amino acids. The germline CDR1 and CDR2 sequences are SGHVS and FNYEAQ. V was clipped by 3 bases and J by 3 bases, with 9 bases between them. Written as DNA, the CDR3 is TGTGCCAGCAGCTTGGGGGCCAACTACGAGCAGTACTTC. As protein: CASSLGANYEQYF.

The gene calls are TRBV5-8 and TRBJ1-2, with D possibly matching TRBD1 (5 bases). The V and J ends lost 4 bases and 0 bases respectively, with 19 bases between them. CDR3 length: 17 amino acids. Germline V gene data show CDR1 as SGHTS and CDR2 as YDEGEE. CDR3 DNA sequence: TGTGCCAGCAGCCGAGTTGAGGGGTCTTCGGCTAACTATGGCTACACCTTC. This gives the protein CASSRVEGSSANYGYTF.

This sequence joins TRBV4-2 and TRBJ2-7; D unresolved. This CDR3 region has 13 residues. V gave up 2 bases and J gave up 5 bases, with 10 bases separating them. The germline V gene has CDR1 LGHNA and CDR2 YNFKEQ. The CDR3 coding sequence is TGTGCCAGCAGCCAACGGACCCCCGACGAGCAGTACTTC. Encoded protein: CASSQRTPDEQYF.

The V gene is TRBV7-2, the J gene TRBJ1-5; TRBD1 might be the D (6 bases). Trimming pared 1 base from V and 6 bases from J, leaving 10 bases between. Germline assignment: CDR1 SGHTA and CDR2 FQGNSA. The CDR3 sequence is 14 residues long. The CDR3 reads CASSLGQGFQPQHF. CDR3 sequence (DNA): TGTGCCAGCAGCTTAGGCCAGGGGTTTCAGCCCCAGCATTTT.

The chain carries TRBV19 and TRBJ1-2; perhaps TRBD1 as D (6 bases). Trimming removed 3 bases at V and 8 bases at J, with 19 bases between. The CDR3 sequence is 15 residues long. CDR1 and CDR2 from the germline V gene are LNHDA and SQIVND (reference sequence). CDR3 protein: CASSMASTGKSGYTF. The DNA for the CDR3 is TGTGCCAGTAGTATGGCTTCGACAGGTAAAAGCGGCTACACCTTC.

V usage is TRBV10-3 and J usage is TRBJ1-3, with 8 positions matching TRBD1. Germline trimming cut 8 bases from V and 0 bases from J; bases unmatched to any gene: 12. CDR1 is ENHRY and CDR2 is SYGVKD in the germline V gene. The CDR3 consists of 17 residues. CDR3 amino acids: CAIGEGGQGDSGNTIYF. CDR3 nucleotide sequence: TGTGCCATCGGGGAGGGCGGACAGGGTGACTCTGGAAACACCATATATTTT.

This chain links TRBV7-8 with TRBJ1-4, with 7 bases identical to TRBD1. There are 15 residues in the CDR3. The germline gives CDR1 SGHVS, CDR2 FQNEAQ. V gave up 4 bases and J gave up 5 bases; unmatched junction bases: 7. DNA of the CDR3: TGTGCCAGCAGCTCCGAGGGGGCTTGGAATGAAAAACTGTTTTTT. This codes for CASSSEGAWNEKLFF.

The V call is TRBV6-2 or TRBV6-3, the J call TRBJ2-3, with TRBD2 as a possible D gene (5 bases). Germline CDR1 is MNHEY and CDR2 is SVGEGT. Trimming took 5 bases from V and 6 from J, leaving 12 bases between them. The CDR3 covers 13 residues. CDR3 sequence: CASSALGMDTQYF. For the CDR3, the DNA is TGTGCCAGCAGTGCCCTCGGGATGGATACGCAGTATTTT.

The J gene is TRBJ2-1, the V gene TRBV12-5, with D perhaps TRBD2 (7 bases). Germline V gene sequence: CDR1 LGHNT, CDR2 FRNRAP. This CDR3 region has 14 residues. The V end lost 4 bases, the J end lost 6 bases, and 13 bases lay between the germline ends. The CDR3 spells CASGSGGGGNEQFF. The CDR3 DNA reads TGTGCTAGTGGTTCAGGAGGGGGGGGCAATGAGCAGTTCTTC. The full variable domain, with the rest looked up from reference TRBV12-5 and TRBJ2-1, is DARVTQTPRHKVTEMGQEVTMRCQPILGHNTVFWYRQTMMQGLELLAYFRNRAPLDDSGMPKDRFSAEMPDATLATLKIQPSEPRDSAVYFCASGSGGGGNEQFFGPGTRLTVL.

This clone has more than one count but fewer than ten. The DNA for the CDR3 is TGCGCCAGCAACCCGGGACAGGGTCGTTCACCCCTCCACTTT. It encodes CASNPGQGRSPLHF. The V call is TRBV10-2, the J call TRBJ1-6; 9 bases align to TRBD1. V lost 7 bases and J lost 9; bases outside the gene matches: 7. The CDR3 consists of 14 residues. Germline V lookup: CDR1 WSHSY, CDR2 SAAADI.

The chain joins TRBV11-3 to TRBJ2-7; TRBD2 agrees at 14 bases. This CDR3 has 20 residues. V gave up 5 bases and J gave up 2 bases; unmatched junction bases: 17. Germline CDR1 SGHNT, CDR2 YENEEA. The CDR3 DNA reads TGTGCCAGCAGCCCAAGGACTAGCGGGAGGTTGGGGGATGTCCCCTACGAGCAGTACTTC. It specifies CASSPRTSGRLGDVPYEQYF.

V usage is TRBV18 and J usage is TRBJ2-1; D could derive from TRBD1 or TRBD2 (5 bases each). The ends were cut back, 2 bases at V and 2 bases at J, with 13 bases in the middle. CDR3 length: 16 residues. Looked up from germline, CDR1 is KGHSH and CDR2 is LQKENI. In DNA form, the CDR3 reads TGTGCCAGCTCACCATCTGGGGGATTAGCCTACAATGAGCAGTTCTTC. Translating gives CASSPSGGLAYNEQFF. The whole variable domain, filled in from reference TRBV18 and TRBJ2-1, reads NAGVMQNPRHLVRRRGQEARLRCSPMKGHSHVYWYRQLPEEGLKFMVYLQKENIIDESGMPKERFSAEFPKEGPSILRIQQVVRGDSAAYFCASSPSGGLAYNEQFFGPGTRLTVL.

The chain employs TRBV19 and TRBJ2-1, with TRBD2 as a possible D gene (6 bases). Deletions cut 7 bases from V and 3 bases from J, with 16 bases between. The CDR3 is made up of 15 amino acids. The V gene's germline CDR1 is LNHDA and CDR2 SQIVND (reference sequence). DNA of the CDR3: TGTGCCAGTAAAACCGGGCTAGCGCACTACAATGAGCAGTTCTTC. Translation: CASKTGLAHYNEQFF. Complete variable domain (other parts from reference TRBV19 and TRBJ2-1): DGGITQSPKYLFRKEGQNVTLSCEQNLNHDAMYWYRQDPGQGLRLIYYSQIVNDFQKGDIAEGYSVSREKKESFPLTVTSAQKNPTAFYLCASKTGLAHYNEQFFGPGTRLTVL.

The chain uses TRBV18 and TRBJ1-2, with TRBD1 identical over 7 bases. V shed 4 bases, J shed 6 bases, and the junction held 11 bases outside the gene matches. Germline V lookup: CDR1 KGHSH, CDR2 LQKENI. This CDR3 comprises 15 residues. The CDR3, as DNA: TGTGCCAGCTCACAAGAAAAGACAGGGTCGCATGGCTACACCTTC. Translated, it gives CASSQEKTGSHGYTF.

This sequence joins TRBV24-1 and TRBJ2-1; unclear D gene. The V end lost 5 bases, the J end lost 0 bases, and 13 bases lay between the germline ends. Germline-derived CDR1 and CDR2 are KGHDR and SFDVKD. CDR3 length: 16 amino acids. The CDR3 DNA sequence: TGTGCCACCAGTGCCGCGGACGCGAACTCCTACAATGAGCAGTTCTTC. Protein sequence: CATSAADANSYNEQFF.

Details on this clone: The junction departs from germline at one end; a sequencing error may be responsible. The chain carries TRBV28 and TRBJ1-1, with a tentative D call TRBD1 (5 bases). Germline assignment: CDR1 MDHEN and CDR2 SYDVKM. The CDR3 covers 12 residues. Written as DNA, the CDR3 is TGTGCCAGCTGCCGGGACTTGAAGCTCTTTATCTTT. It translates to CASCRDLKLFIF.

The genes are TRBV5-1 and TRBJ2-1; TRBD2 is a possible D gene (5 bases). This CDR3 is 15 amino acids long. Trimming stripped 0 bases from V and 3 bases from J, with 10 bases between. The germline CDR1 and CDR2 sequences are SGHRS and YFSETQ. The CDR3 region has the DNA TGCGCCAGCAGCTTGGAACCGGGAATCTACAATGAGCAGTTCTTC. It is translated as CASSLEPGIYNEQFF.

The rearrangement joins TRBV7-9 to TRBJ2-6; D is possibly TRBD1 or TRBD2 (6 bases each). The CDR3 runs 18 residues. The germline V gene has CDR1 SEHNR and CDR2 FQNEAQ (reference sequence). The ends were cut back, 2 bases at V and 4 bases at J, with 18 bases in the middle. In DNA, the CDR3 is TGTGCCAGCAGCTTACTGGGCAGGGGAGGAAAAGGGGCCAACGTCCTGACTTTC. Translation gives CASSLLGRGGKGANVLTF.

A remark on this clone: An end of the junction differs from the germline gene, which may be a read error. The chain combines TRBV30 with TRBJ1-5; the D is unclear. This CDR3 has 14 residues. Germline values: CDR1 GTSNPN, CDR2 SVGIG (reference sequence). The CDR3 DNA follows: TGTGCCTGGAGTTCACAAACTAGCAATCAGCTCCAGCATTTT. This sequence encodes CAWSSQTSNQLQHF.

The genes are TRBV9 and TRBJ1-6; D unresolved. Per the germline V gene, CDR1 is SGDLS and CDR2 is YYNGEE. The CDR3 has 15 amino acids. Between the trimmed V and J ends, which lost 0 bases and 7 bases, there was a span of 11 bases. CDR3 sequence: CASSVATGENSPLHF. In nucleotides, the CDR3 is TGTGCCAGCAGCGTAGCTACCGGAGAGAATTCACCCCTCCACTTT.

This chain uses TRBV7-2 with TRBJ2-5, with unresolved D. CDR1 and CDR2 (germline): SGHTA, FQGNSA. The V gene lost 1 base and the J gene lost 4 bases, with 10 bases spanning the gap. This CDR3 is built from 14 residues. The CDR3 sequence: CASSLGSRTETQYF. The CDR3 DNA reads as TGTGCCAGCAGCTTAGGGTCTAGAACAGAGACCCAGTACTTC.

The table lists this clone with a few counts. The chain joins TRBV29-1 to TRBJ1-1, with D unclear. Trimming removed 7 bases from V and 5 bases from J, with 17 bases in between. CDR1 is SQVTM, CDR2 ANQGSEA, per germline. This CDR3 contains 13 residues. This CDR3 reads CSAGPSVGTEAFF. CDR3 DNA: TGCAGCGCTGGCCCTTCCGTAGGTACTGAAGCTTTCTTT.

The J gene is TRBJ1-4, the V gene TRBV18; D is unclear. CDR3 length equals 12 residues. CDR1 and CDR2 (germline): KGHSH, LQKENI. The V and J ends lost 2 bases and 8 bases respectively, with 6 bases between them. CDR3 protein: CASSPDQEKLFF. The CDR3, as DNA: TGTGCCAGCTCACCAGACCAAGAAAAACTGTTTTTT.

In its sample, this clone was seen once. This chain connects TRBV4-2 to TRBJ2-1, with D tentatively TRBD2 (6 bases). Germline CDR1 is LGHNA and CDR2 is YNFKEQ. The ends were cut back, 2 bases at V and 0 bases at J, with 11 bases in the middle. The CDR3 totals 16 residues. CDR3 loop: CASSQSSGRSYNEQFF. The CDR3 DNA reads TGTGCCAGCAGCCAAAGTAGCGGTCGCTCCTACAATGAGCAGTTCTTC.

This sequence joins TRBV6-5 and TRBJ1-2, with 8 bases identical to TRBD1. The CDR3 totals 14 residues. Unmatched junction bases numbered 4, after V lost 3 bases and J lost 4 bases. Germline CDR1 reads MNHEY; CDR2 reads SVGAGI. The DNA for the CDR3 is TGTGCCAGCAGTTATGGACAGGGAAGCTATGGCTACACCTTC. Amino acids: CASSYGQGSYGYTF.

The chain carries TRBV7-4 and TRBJ2-2; D gene unclear. The germline gives CDR1 SGHVT, CDR2 SQSDAQ. Trimming took 6 bases from V and 10 from J, leaving 3 bases between them. This CDR3 has 9 residues. CDR3 DNA: TGTGCCAGCAGTTTGGAGCTGTTTTTT. Translation: CASSLELFF. The full variable domain, completed using reference TRBV7-4 and TRBJ2-2, is GAGVSQSPRYKVAKRGRDVALRCDSISGHVTLYWYRQTLGQGSEVLTYSQSDAQRDKSGRPSGRFSAERPERSVSTLKIQRTEQGDSAVYLCASSLELFFGEGSRLTVL.

J is TRBJ2-1 and V is TRBV4-2; a possible D gene is TRBD2 (5 bases). V was cut by 4 bases and J by 6 bases, with 13 bases left in between. Germline V gives CDR1 LGHNA, CDR2 YNFKEQ. The CDR3 has 14 residues. CDR3 bases: TGTGCCAGCAGCCCTCAGCTTCGGGGCAATGAGCAGTTCTTC. Encoded protein: CASSPQLRGNEQFF.